There are a few counts of the clone carrying this T cell receptor (beta chain). Its cognate antigen is unknown. There are 15 residues in the CDR3. Germline loops: CDR1 SNHLY, CDR2 FYNNEI. V shed 1 base and J shed 1 base, with 10 bases lying between them. The sample originates from a study of CD8 T cells in ankylosing spondylitis. General study results and limits: Within peripheral blood, clones linked to disease were CD8+ and relatively rare. Reportedly, significant enrichment of disease-linked clones occurred in matched ankylosing spondylitis synovial fluid. Apparently characteristic of ankylosing spondylitis blood was a TCR beta motif (eight highly homologous variants).

Libraries for TCR beta were made by quantitative 5'-RACE with molecular barcodes. TCRdb reprocessed the 5' RACE reads via MiXCR and lists one record per CDR3 protein. The table shows over 450,000 distinct CDR3 sequences, with roughly 12% occurring only once. The source is a male donor with ankylosing spondylitis. Sequenced sample: blood, either unsorted or a sorted T cell fraction (not recorded which). The J gene is TRBJ1-2, the V gene TRBV2; D is unresolved. CDR3 coding DNA: TGTGCCAGCAGTGAAGGAGGGAATGGTAACTATGGCTACACCTTC. Its translation is CASSEGGNGNYGYTF.